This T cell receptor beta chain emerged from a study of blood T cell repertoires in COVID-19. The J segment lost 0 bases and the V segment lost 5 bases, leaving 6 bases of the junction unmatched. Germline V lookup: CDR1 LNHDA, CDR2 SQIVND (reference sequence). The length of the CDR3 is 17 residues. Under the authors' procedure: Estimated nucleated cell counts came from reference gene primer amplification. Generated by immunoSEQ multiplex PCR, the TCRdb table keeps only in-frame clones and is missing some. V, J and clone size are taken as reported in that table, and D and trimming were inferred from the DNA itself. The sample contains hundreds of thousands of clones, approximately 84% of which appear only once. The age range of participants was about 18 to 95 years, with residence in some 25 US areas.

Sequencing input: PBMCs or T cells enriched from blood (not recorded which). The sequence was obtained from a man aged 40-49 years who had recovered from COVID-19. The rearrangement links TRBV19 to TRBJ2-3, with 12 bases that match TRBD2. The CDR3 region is CASSLTSGGQSTDTQYF. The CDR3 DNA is TGTGCCAGTAGTTTGACTAGCGGGGGCCAAAGCACAGATACGCAGTATTTT.